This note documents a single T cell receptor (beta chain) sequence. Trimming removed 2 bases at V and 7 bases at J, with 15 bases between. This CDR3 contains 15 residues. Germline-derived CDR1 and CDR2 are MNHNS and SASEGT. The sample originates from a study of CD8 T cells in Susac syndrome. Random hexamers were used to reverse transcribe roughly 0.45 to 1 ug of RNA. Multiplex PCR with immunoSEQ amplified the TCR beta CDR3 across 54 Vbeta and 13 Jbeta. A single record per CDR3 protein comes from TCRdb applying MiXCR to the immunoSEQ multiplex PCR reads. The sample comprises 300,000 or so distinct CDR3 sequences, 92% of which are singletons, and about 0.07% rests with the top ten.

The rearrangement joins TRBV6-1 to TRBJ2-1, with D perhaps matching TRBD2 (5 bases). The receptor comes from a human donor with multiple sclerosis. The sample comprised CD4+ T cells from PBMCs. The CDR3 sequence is CASSELAPTVNEQFF. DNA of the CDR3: TGTGCCAGCAGTGAACTAGCCCCGACTGTTAATGAGCAGTTCTTC.